A single sample is the source of the 9 T cell receptor beta chains below, sequenced in a study of cytomegalovirus exposure and HLA in healthy donors. The PCR used 60 Vbeta and 13 Jbeta primers. TCRdb's table, derived via immunoSEQ multiplex PCR, lists solely in-frame clones and lacks some. The repertoire consists of approximately 170,000 clones, with 70% occurring once and the leading ten covering 4.5% to 5%. Input material: PBMCs. The receptors were gathered from a man aged 18 to 30 in good health and CMV-seropositive.

This sequence joins TRBV30 and TRBJ1-5, with a tentative D call TRBD1 (5 bases). The V gene lost 7 bases and the J gene lost 7 bases, with 17 bases spanning the gap. Germline V gives CDR1 GTSNPN, CDR2 SVGIG (reference sequence). The CDR3 runs 13 residues. CDR3 nucleotides: TGTGCCTTCTCCAGGGCTTTCAGGCAGCCCCAGCATTTT. This sequence encodes CAFSRAFRQPQHF.

The chain joins TRBV18 to TRBJ1-2; 10 bases match TRBD1. Germline V gene lookup returns CDR1 KGHSH and CDR2 LQKENI. There are 14 residues in the CDR3. Trimming at V came to 5 bases and at J to 0 bases, leaving 0 bases not matched to a gene. CDR3 nucleotides: TGTGCCAGCTCAGGACAGGGGGCTAACTATGGCTACACCTTC. Protein sequence: CASSGQGANYGYTF.

This chain's CDR3 is CASSLTSGRVVDTQYF. CDR3 coding DNA: TGTGCCAGCAGCCTCACTAGCGGGAGGGTGGTAGATACGCAGTATTTT. The V gene is TRBV5-4, the J gene TRBJ2-3, with 13 bases fitting TRBD2. J gave up 5 bases and V 4 bases, and 7 bases lay outside the gene matches. The CDR3 covers 16 residues. Germline V gene data show CDR1 as SGHNT and CDR2 as YYREEE (reference sequence).

The chain uses TRBV6-5 and TRBJ1-1; D is perhaps TRBD1 (6 bases). V shed 7 bases and J shed 0 bases, with 15 bases lying between them. CDR3 length: 15 amino acids. Germline CDR1 and CDR2: MNHEY and SVGAGI. The CDR3 loop is CASKRDNAMNTEAFF. The CDR3 DNA reads TGTGCCAGCAAAAGGGACAATGCTATGAACACTGAAGCTTTCTTT.

The gene calls are TRBV6-5 and TRBJ1-2, with D maybe TRBD1 (6 bases). The germline gives CDR1 MNHEY, CDR2 SVGAGI. CDR3 length equals 14 residues. Trimming stripped 5 bases from V and 3 bases from J, with 13 bases between. The CDR3 DNA follows: TGTGCCAGCAGTCTCCGACAGGAGTACTATGGCTACACCTTC. Its translation is CASSLRQEYYGYTF.

This clone has just one count. The V call is TRBV30, the J call TRBJ1-4; the D gene is possibly TRBD1 (5 bases). CDR1 and CDR2 (germline): GTSNPN, SVGIG (reference sequence). The CDR3 has 14 residues. V lost 2 bases, J lost 3 bases, and 10 bases lay in between. The CDR3 spells CAWSRGMANEKLFF. CDR3 DNA: TGTGCCTGGAGTCGGGGGATGGCTAATGAAAAACTGTTTTTT.

This clone turned up a few times. The CDR3 bases are TGTGCCTGGAGTGTCGGGAACACTGAAGCTTTCTTT. Translated: CAWSVGNTEAFF. The chain carries TRBV30 and TRBJ1-1; no definite D call. Trimming stripped 0 bases from V and 1 base from J, with 3 bases between. The CDR3 is 12 amino acids. CDR1 GTSNPN and CDR2 SVGIG come from the germline V gene (reference sequence).

The chain employs TRBV5-4 and TRBJ1-2, with TRBD1 matching over 9 bases. CDR1 and CDR2 (germline): SGHNT, YYREEE (reference sequence). CDR3 length equals 14 residues. V lost 5 bases, J lost 6 bases, and 8 bases stayed unmatched. The CDR3 bases are TGTGCCAGCAGTTCCGGGACAGGGCCCCATGGCTACACCTTC. Its protein is CASSSGTGPHGYTF.

Only a few counts were recorded for this clone. The J gene is TRBJ2-1, the V gene TRBV30; 8 bases line up with TRBD2. V trimming: 3 bases; J trimming: 4 bases; junction bases outside the gene matches: 11. Germline V gene data show CDR1 as GTSNPN and CDR2 as SVGIG (reference sequence). The CDR3 covers 16 residues. The CDR3 sequence is CAWRTQLRGGYNEQFF. Written as DNA, the CDR3 is TGTGCCTGGAGGACCCAGCTCCGGGGGGGATACAATGAGCAGTTCTTC.